One sample yielded the 13 T cell receptor beta chains listed below, sequenced in a study of T cell repertoires in cytomegalovirus infection. TCRdb reanalysed the reads using MiXCR and keeps one entry per CDR3 protein. The sample yields under 250,000 distinct CDR3 sequences, around 12% seen once. Sequencing used PBMCs. Every receptor here comes from a human donor in good health (CMV status not recorded). Some clones in this sample may be carry-over from other donors' samples.

This clonotype was seen many times. J is TRBJ1-3 and V is TRBV7-8; 7 bases agree with TRBD1. V was pared by 3 bases and J by 2 bases, with 10 bases of the junction left unmatched. The CDR3 is 17 residues long. CDR1 SGHVS and CDR2 FQNEAQ come from the germline V gene. CDR3 coding DNA: TGTGCCAGCAGCTTCTCGACAGGGACGGGAACTGGAAACACCATATATTTT. Amino acid sequence: CASSFSTGTGTGNTIYF.

The V call is TRBV3-1, the J call TRBJ2-4, with D uncertain. Germline CDR1 LGHDT, CDR2 YNNKEL (reference sequence). The CDR3 has 15 amino acids. Trimming cost V 3 bases and J 5 bases, with 14 bases left between them. CDR3 coding DNA: TGTGCCAGCAGCCAGCCCCCCAGTGGACAAAACATTCAGTACTTC. Protein product: CASSQPPSGQNIQYF.

There are many counts of this clonotype. CDR3 in DNA: TGTGCCAGCAGTTCCCCCGGCAGAGAGACCCAGTACTTC. Translated, it gives CASSSPGRETQYF. The chain is built from TRBV7-2 and TRBJ2-5, with no clear D. This CDR3 region has 13 residues. Trimming removed 6 bases at V and 4 bases at J, with 12 bases between. The germline gives CDR1 SGHTA, CDR2 FQGNSA.

This clonotype was counted ten times or more. The CDR3 region is CASSLSQGAQGYTF. CDR3 bases: TGTGCCAGCAGCCTTTCACAGGGGGCGCAAGGCTACACCTTC. V and J are TRBV7-2 and TRBJ1-2; 9 bases line up with TRBD1. This CDR3 contains 14 residues. The J segment lost 8 bases and the V segment lost 5 bases, leaving 9 bases of the junction unmatched. CDR1 SGHTA and CDR2 FQGNSA come from the germline V gene.

This clonotype was observed at least ten times. The chain is built from TRBV7-2 and TRBJ2-5; D ambiguous. This CDR3 is 14 amino acids long. V shed 5 bases and J shed 1 base, with 11 bases lying between them. Per the germline V gene, CDR1 is SGHTA and CDR2 is FQGNSA. CDR3 nucleotides: TGTGCCAGCAGCCGCGGTAGGCTCCAAGAGACCCAGTACTTC. Translation: CASSRGRLQETQYF.

The sample holds many counts of this clonotype. The gene calls are TRBV7-8 and TRBJ1-1, with D maybe TRBD1 (5 bases). Germline values: CDR1 SGHVS, CDR2 FQNEAQ. This CDR3 has 13 amino acids. V was shortened by 6 bases and J by 7 bases, with 15 bases between the two germline ends. CDR3 region: CASRRTRDVEAFF. CDR3 nucleotides: TGTGCCAGCAGACGCACTCGGGACGTTGAAGCTTTCTTT.

The table lists this clonotype with many counts. The CDR3 here is CASGLSLDRDEQYF. The CDR3 region has the DNA TGTGCTAGTGGTTTGTCCCTGGACAGAGACGAGCAGTACTTC. The chain employs TRBV12-5 and TRBJ2-7; perhaps TRBD1 as D (6 bases). CDR3 length: 14 amino acids. Trimming took off 2 bases at V and 5 bases at J, with 13 bases between the two ends. The germline V gene encodes CDR1 LGHNT and CDR2 FRNRAP.

This clonotype occurred a few times. V usage is TRBV20-1 and J usage is TRBJ2-7; tentatively, D is TRBD2 (6 bases). The germline CDR1 and CDR2 sequences are DFQATT and SNEGSKA (reference sequence). This CDR3 has 14 amino acids. V was trimmed by 4 bases and J by 6 bases, leaving 19 bases between them. CDR3 residues: CSAIAGRSGFEQYF. The CDR3 DNA reads TGCAGTGCTATTGCGGGGCGCTCAGGGTTCGAGCAGTACTTC.

This clonotype has at least ten counts. The chain is built from TRBV7-2 and TRBJ2-1; weak D call: TRBD2 (5 bases). CDR3 length: 14 amino acids. With 4 bases removed from V and 8 bases from J, the gap between germline ends came to 15 bases. Germline CDR1 SGHTA, CDR2 FQGNSA. CDR3 sequence: CASSSGLSSDEQFF. CDR3 sequence (DNA): TGTGCCAGCAGCTCCGGACTCTCTTCAGATGAGCAGTTCTTC. The full variable domain, its missing parts supplied by reference TRBV7-2 and TRBJ2-1, is GAGVSQSPSNKVTEKGKDVELRCDPISGHTALYWYRQSLGQGLEFLIYFQGNSAPDKSGLPSDRFSAERTGGSVSTLTIQRTQQEDSAVYLCASSSGLSSDEQFFGPGTRLTVL.

This clonotype was recorded many times. The genes are TRBV7-2 and TRBJ2-7; 13 nucleotides line up with TRBD2. Trimming at V came to 4 bases and at J to 3 bases, leaving 9 bases not matched to a gene. This CDR3 has 17 residues. The germline V gene encodes CDR1 SGHTA and CDR2 FQGNSA. Here the CDR3 reads CASSSTSGRTIIYEQYF. In DNA, the CDR3 is TGTGCCAGCAGCTCGACTAGCGGGAGGACCATAATCTACGAGCAGTACTTC.

This clonotype was observed a handful of times. The CDR3 sequence: CSVGGGGEQFF. In DNA form, the CDR3 reads TGCAGCGTTGGGGGGGGAGGTGAGCAGTTCTTC. This sequence joins TRBV29-1 and TRBJ2-1; 7 bases fit TRBD2. The CDR3 has 11 amino acids. After removal of 4 bases from V and 9 bases from J, the junction contained 3 bases not matched to a gene. Germline CDR1 reads SQVTM; CDR2 reads ANQGSEA.

The table lists this clonotype with many counts. The rearrangement joins TRBV7-2 to TRBJ2-5; unclear D gene. This CDR3 comprises 15 residues. CDR1 is SGHTA, CDR2 FQGNSA, per germline. Deletions cut 1 base from V and 1 base from J, with 10 bases between. The CDR3 is CASSLDSASQETQYF. CDR3 DNA: TGTGCCAGCAGCTTAGATTCAGCATCCCAAGAGACCCAGTACTTC.

In this sample, this clonotype turned up many times. The chain is built from TRBV7-2 and TRBJ2-7; 8 bases are shared with TRBD1. The V and J ends lost 0 bases and 3 bases, in that order; junction bases with no gene match: 10. The CDR3 is made up of 17 amino acids. Germline V CDR1 and CDR2: SGHTA, FQGNSA. CDR3 nucleotide sequence: TGTGCCAGCAGCTTAGCCAGGGGGCCCTCCATCCTCTACGAGCAGTACTTC. Its protein is CASSLARGPSILYEQYF.